These 4 T cell receptor beta chains were all obtained from the same sample, sequenced in a study of control samples from healthy donors and cancer patients. Assay: immunoSEQ multiplex PCR; the TCRdb copy retains only in-frame clones and omits some. Of 100,000 to 150,000 clones listed, 85% to 95% are singletons. Sample: PBMCs. All receptors derive from a man aged 80 or over with head and neck cancer.

This clone was seen only once. The chain joins TRBV18 to TRBJ2-1; the D gene is possibly TRBD2 (5 bases). In germline, CDR1 is KGHSH, CDR2 LQKENI. The CDR3 length is 16 residues. Trimming took 6 bases from V and 8 from J, leaving 23 bases between them. The CDR3 is CASSGVAPGSPYEQFF. The CDR3 nucleotides are TGTGCCAGCTCCGGAGTGGCCCCGGGGAGTCCCTATGAGCAGTTCTTC.

CDR3 nucleotides: TGTGCCAGCAGCCTACAGGGGACGGGGAAGACCCAGTACTTC. Its protein product is CASSLQGTGKTQYF. This chain joins TRBV5-4 and TRBJ2-5; 7 bases agree with TRBD1. Germline loops: CDR1 SGHNT, CDR2 YYREEE (reference sequence). The CDR3 has 14 residues. J gave up 6 bases and V 4 bases, and 9 bases lay outside the gene matches.

The V call is TRBV12-3 or TRBV12-4, the J call TRBJ2-7; 7 nucleotides align to TRBD1. The V segment lost 3 bases and the J segment 6 bases; nucleotides outside the gene matches: 5. This CDR3 spans 13 amino acids. This chain's CDR3 is CASSFGTVAEQYF. The CDR3 DNA follows: TGTGCCAGCAGTTTTGGGACAGTGGCCGAGCAGTACTTC.

J is TRBJ2-7 and V is TRBV27; D is uncertain. The CDR3 length is 13 residues. Germline CDR1 reads MNHEY; CDR2 reads SMNVEV (reference sequence). V shed 3 bases and J shed 6 bases, with 12 bases lying between them. CDR3 in amino acids: CASSFRDLSEQYF. Here the CDR3 DNA reads TGTGCCAGCAGTTTCAGAGACCTTAGCGAGCAGTACTTC.